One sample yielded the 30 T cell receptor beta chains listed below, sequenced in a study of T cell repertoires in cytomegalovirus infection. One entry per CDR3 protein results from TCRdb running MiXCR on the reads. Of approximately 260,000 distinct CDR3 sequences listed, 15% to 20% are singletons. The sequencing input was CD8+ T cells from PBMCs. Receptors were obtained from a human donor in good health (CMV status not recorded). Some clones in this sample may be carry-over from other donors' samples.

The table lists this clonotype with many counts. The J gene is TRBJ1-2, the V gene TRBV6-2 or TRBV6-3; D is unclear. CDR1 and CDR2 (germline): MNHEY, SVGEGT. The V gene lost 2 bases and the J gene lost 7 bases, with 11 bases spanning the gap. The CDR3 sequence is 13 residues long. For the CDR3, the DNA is TGTGCCAGCAGTTACCCGACGGTCCGTGGCTACACCTTC. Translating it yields CASSYPTVRGYTF.

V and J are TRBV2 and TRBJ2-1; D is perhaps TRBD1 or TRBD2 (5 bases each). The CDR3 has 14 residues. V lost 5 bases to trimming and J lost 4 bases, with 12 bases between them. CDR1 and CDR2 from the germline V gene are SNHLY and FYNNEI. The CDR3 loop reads CASSTGGGYNEQFF. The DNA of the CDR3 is TGTGCCAGCAGTACAGGAGGAGGATACAATGAGCAGTTCTTC.

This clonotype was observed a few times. Here the CDR3 reads CASSMGAAILKDTQYF. The CDR3 DNA follows: TGTGCCAGTAGTATGGGGGCCGCGATTCTGAAAGATACGCAGTATTTT. The gene calls are TRBV19 and TRBJ2-3; a weak D match, TRBD1 (6 bases). Germline lookup yields CDR1 LNHDA and CDR2 SQIVND (reference sequence). V was cut by 3 bases and J by 5 bases, with 18 bases left in between. The CDR3 spans 16 residues.

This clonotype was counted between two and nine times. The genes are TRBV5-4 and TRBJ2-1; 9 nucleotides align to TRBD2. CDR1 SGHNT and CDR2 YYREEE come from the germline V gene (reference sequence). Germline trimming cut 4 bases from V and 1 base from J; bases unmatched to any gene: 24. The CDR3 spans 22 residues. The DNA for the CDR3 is TGTGCCAGCAGCGGGGCCGACTTGGCGGGGGGGGCCGCGGGACATTCCTACAATGAGCAGTTCTTC. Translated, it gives CASSGADLAGGAAGHSYNEQFF. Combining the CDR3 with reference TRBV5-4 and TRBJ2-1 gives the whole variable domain ETGVTQSPTHLIKTRGQQVTLRCSSQSGHNTVSWYQQALGQGPQFIFQYYREEENGRGNFPPRFSGLQFPNYSSELNVNALELDDSALYLCASSGADLAGGAAGHSYNEQFFGPGTRLTVL.

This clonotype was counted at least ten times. CDR3 nucleotide sequence: TGTGCCAGCAGCCTCCTTCGGGCCCCGGCAAATGAGCAGTTCTTC. Its protein is CASSLLRAPANEQFF. The rearrangement joins TRBV7-2 to TRBJ2-1; the D is unclear. Looked up from germline, CDR1 is SGHTA and CDR2 is FQGNSA. Deletions cut 5 bases from V and 7 bases from J, with 18 bases between. The CDR3 loop spans 15 amino acids.

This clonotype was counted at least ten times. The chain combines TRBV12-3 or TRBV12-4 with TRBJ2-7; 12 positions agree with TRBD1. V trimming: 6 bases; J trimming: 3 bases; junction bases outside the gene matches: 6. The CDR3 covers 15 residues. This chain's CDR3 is CASSFGTGGSYEQYF. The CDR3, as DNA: TGTGCCAGCAGCTTTGGGACAGGGGGCAGCTACGAGCAGTACTTC.

In DNA, the CDR3 is TGTGCCAGCTGGCCTCACGGGGACCCCTTGGATGAGCAGTTCTTC. Translating it yields CASWPHGDPLDEQFF. J is TRBJ2-1 and V is TRBV6-2 or TRBV6-3; D is possibly TRBD1 or TRBD2 (5 bases each). This CDR3 contains 15 residues. CDR1 is MNHEY and CDR2 is SVGEGT in the germline V gene. V gave up 8 bases and J gave up 8 bases, with 22 bases separating them.

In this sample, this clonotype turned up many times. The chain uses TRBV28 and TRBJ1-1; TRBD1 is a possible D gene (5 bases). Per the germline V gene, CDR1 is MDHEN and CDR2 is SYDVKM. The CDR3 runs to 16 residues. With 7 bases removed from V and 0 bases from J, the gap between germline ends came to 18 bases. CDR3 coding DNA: TGTGCCAGCATTCAGCCCGGAGGGGCGATGAACACTGAAGCTTTCTTT. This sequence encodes CASIQPGGAMNTEAFF.

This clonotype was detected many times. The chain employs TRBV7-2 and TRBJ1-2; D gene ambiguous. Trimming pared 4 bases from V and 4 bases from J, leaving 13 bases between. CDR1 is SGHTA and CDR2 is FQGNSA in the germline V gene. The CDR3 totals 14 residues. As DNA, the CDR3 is TGTGCCAGCAGCTCTTCCCCTGGAGGCTATGGCTACACCTTC. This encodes CASSSSPGGYGYTF.

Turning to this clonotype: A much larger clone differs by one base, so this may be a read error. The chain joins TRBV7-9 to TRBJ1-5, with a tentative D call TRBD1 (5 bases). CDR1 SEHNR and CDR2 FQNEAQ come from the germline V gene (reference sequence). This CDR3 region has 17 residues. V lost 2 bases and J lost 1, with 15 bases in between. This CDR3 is CASSLRPRDQSNQPQHF. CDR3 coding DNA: TGTGCCAGCAGCTTAAGGCCCAGGGATCAGAGCAATCAGCCCCAGCATTTT.

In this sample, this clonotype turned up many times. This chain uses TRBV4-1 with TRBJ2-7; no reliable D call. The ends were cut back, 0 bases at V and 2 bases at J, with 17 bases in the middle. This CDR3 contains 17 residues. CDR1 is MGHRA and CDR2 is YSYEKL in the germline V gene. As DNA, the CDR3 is TGCGCCAGCAGCCAAGATCCCGCAGGAACTACGACCTACGAGCAGTACTTC. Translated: CASSQDPAGTTTYEQYF.

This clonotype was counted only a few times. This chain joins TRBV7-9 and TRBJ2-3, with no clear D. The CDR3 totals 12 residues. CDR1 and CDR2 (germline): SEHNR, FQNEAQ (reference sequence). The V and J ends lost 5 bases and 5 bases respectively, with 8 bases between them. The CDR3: CASSTYQDTQYF. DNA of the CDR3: TGTGCCAGCAGCACATATCAAGATACGCAGTATTTT.

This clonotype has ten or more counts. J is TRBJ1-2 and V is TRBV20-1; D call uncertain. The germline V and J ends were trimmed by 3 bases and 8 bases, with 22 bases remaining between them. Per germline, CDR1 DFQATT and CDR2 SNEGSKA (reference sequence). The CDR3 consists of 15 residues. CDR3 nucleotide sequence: TGCAGTGCTAGTAATGCGCCGTTTATTCCCGGGGGCTACACCTTC. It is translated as CSASNAPFIPGGYTF.

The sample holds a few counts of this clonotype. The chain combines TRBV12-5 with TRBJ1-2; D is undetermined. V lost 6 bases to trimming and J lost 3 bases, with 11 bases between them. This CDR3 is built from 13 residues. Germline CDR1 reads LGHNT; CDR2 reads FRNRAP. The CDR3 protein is CASGRDTDYGYTF. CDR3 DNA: TGTGCTAGTGGCCGCGACACAGACTATGGCTACACCTTC.

CDR3 sequence reads: CASSQAGTSGGALETQYF. Written as DNA, the CDR3 is TGCGCCAGCAGCCAAGCCGGGACTAGCGGGGGGGCCTTAGAGACCCAGTACTTC. The gene calls are TRBV4-3 and TRBJ2-5, with 16 bases fitting TRBD2. V dropped 1 base and J dropped 4; count of bases not matched to a gene: 6. This CDR3 has 18 residues. Germline V gene data show CDR1 as LGHNA and CDR2 as YSLEER.

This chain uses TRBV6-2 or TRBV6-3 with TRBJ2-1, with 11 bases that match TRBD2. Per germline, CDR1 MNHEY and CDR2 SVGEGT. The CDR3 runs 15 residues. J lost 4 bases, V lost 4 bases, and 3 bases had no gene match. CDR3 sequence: CASSSTSGAYNEQFF. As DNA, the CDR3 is TGTGCCAGCAGTTCGACTAGCGGGGCTTACAATGAGCAGTTCTTC.

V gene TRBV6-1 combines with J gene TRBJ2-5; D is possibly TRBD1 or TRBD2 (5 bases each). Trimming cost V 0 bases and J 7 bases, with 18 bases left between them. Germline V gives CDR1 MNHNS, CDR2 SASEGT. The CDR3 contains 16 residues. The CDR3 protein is CASSEAAPWDPRTQYF. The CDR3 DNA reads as TGTGCCAGCAGTGAAGCGGCCCCCTGGGACCCCCGGACCCAGTACTTC.

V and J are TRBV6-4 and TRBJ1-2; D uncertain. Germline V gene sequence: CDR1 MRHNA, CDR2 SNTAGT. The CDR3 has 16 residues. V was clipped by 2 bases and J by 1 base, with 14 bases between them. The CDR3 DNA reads TGTGCCAGCAGTGACACAGCCCAGCCCTTTAACTATGGCTACACCTTC. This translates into CASSDTAQPFNYGYTF.

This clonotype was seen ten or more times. The CDR3 spells CASSHISTGFYGYTF. In nucleotides, the CDR3 is TGCGCCAGCAGCCATATATCGACAGGCTTCTATGGCTACACCTTC. The V gene is TRBV4-3, the J gene TRBJ1-2, with D maybe TRBD1 (6 bases). The CDR3 has 15 amino acids. V was clipped by 3 bases and J by 4 bases, with 15 bases between them. The V gene's germline CDR1 is LGHNA and CDR2 YSLEER.

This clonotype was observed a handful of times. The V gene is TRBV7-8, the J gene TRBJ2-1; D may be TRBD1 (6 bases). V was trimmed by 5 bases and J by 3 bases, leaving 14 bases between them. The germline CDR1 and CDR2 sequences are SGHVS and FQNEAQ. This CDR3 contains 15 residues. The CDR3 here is CASSPGTPYYNEQFF. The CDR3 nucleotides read TGTGCCAGCAGCCCCGGGACACCCTACTACAATGAGCAGTTCTTC.

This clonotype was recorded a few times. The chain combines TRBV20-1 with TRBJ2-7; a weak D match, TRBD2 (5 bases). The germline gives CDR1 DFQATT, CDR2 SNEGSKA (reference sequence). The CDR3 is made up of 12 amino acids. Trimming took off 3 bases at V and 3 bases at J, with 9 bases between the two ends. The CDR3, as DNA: TGCAGTGCTAGGATGGGGAGCTACGAGCAGTACTTC. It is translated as CSARMGSYEQYF.

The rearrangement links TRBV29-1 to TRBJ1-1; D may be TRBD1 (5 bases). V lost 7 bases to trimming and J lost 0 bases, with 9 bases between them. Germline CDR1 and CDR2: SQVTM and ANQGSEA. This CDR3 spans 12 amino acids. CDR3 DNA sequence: TGCAGCGCAGCACAGGTGAACACTGAAGCTTTCTTT. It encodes CSAAQVNTEAFF.

Written as DNA, the CDR3 is TGTGCCAGCAGTTACGGGGCGGGGGGGCCCTACGAGCAGTACTTC. Amino acids: CASSYGAGGPYEQYF. V gene TRBV6-6 combines with J gene TRBJ2-7; TRBD2 aligns across 9 bases. The trim removed 2 bases at V and 2 bases at J, leaving 4 bases unmatched. CDR3 size: 15 residues. Germline CDR1 MNHNY, CDR2 SVGAGI (reference sequence).

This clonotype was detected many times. The CDR3 reads CASSLLAPGVDEQYF. The CDR3 coding sequence is TGTGCCAGCAGCTTATTGGCCCCAGGGGTGGACGAGCAGTACTTC. This chain joins TRBV7-8 and TRBJ2-7, with D perhaps TRBD1 (6 bases). The CDR3 spans 15 residues. Germline V gene lookup returns CDR1 SGHVS and CDR2 FQNEAQ. V lost 2 bases and J lost 5, with 16 bases in between.

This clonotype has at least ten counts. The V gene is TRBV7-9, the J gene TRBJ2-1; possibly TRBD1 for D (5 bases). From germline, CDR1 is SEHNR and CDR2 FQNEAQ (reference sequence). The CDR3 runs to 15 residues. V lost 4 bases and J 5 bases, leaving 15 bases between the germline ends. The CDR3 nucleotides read TGTGCCAGCAGCTACTCCGAGACAGCTAACAATGAGCAGTTCTTC. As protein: CASSYSETANNEQFF.

The CDR3 coding sequence is TGTGCCAGCAGCCCGGGGGCTACCACAGATACGCAGTATTTT. It codes for CASSPGATTDTQYF. The J gene is TRBJ2-3, the V gene TRBV5-6; either TRBD1 or TRBD2 may fit D (6 bases each). The CDR3 consists of 14 residues. Trimming left V 4 bases short and J 2 bases short, with 11 bases between. Germline values: CDR1 SGHDT, CDR2 YYEEEE.

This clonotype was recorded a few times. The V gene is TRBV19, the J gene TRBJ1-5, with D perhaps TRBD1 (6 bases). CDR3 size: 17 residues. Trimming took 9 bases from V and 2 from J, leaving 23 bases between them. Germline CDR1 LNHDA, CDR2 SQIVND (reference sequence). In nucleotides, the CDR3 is TGTGCCAGCCAAATTCGCGGGGGCGGGTGGGGCAATCAGCCCCAGCATTTT. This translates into CASQIRGGGWGNQPQHF.

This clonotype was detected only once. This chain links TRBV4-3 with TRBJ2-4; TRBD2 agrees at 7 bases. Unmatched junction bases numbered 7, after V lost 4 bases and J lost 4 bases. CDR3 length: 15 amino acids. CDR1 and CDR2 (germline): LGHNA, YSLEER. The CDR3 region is CASSPGSGQKNIQYF. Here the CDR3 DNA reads TGCGCCAGCAGCCCCGGTAGCGGGCAAAAAAACATTCAGTACTTC.

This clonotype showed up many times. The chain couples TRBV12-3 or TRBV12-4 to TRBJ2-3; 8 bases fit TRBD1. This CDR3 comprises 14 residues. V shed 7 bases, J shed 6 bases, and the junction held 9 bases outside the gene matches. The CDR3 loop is CASTGTGEVDTQYF. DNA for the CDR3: TGTGCCAGCACCGGGACAGGCGAGGTTGATACGCAGTATTTT.

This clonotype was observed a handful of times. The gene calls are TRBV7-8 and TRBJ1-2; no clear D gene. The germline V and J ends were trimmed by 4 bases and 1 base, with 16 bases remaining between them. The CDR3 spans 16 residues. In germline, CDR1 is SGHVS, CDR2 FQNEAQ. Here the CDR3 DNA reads TGTGCCAGCAGCTCCTCCCCGGAGGGCGTTAACTATGGCTACACCTTC. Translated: CASSSSPEGVNYGYTF.